The 23 T cell receptor beta chains below all came from one sample that was sequenced in a study of T-cell reconstitution after alpha-beta-depleted transplantation in children. The authors prepared the TCRbeta library with unique molecular identifiers. One entry per CDR3 protein, called by TCRdb with MiXCR from the PCR reads. The sample includes more than 450,000 distinct CDR3 sequences, about a sixth of them seen just once. Sequences were derived from PBMCs from the stem cell graft donor, sampled from the stem cell graft. Receptors originate from a human donor who donated a stem cell graft to a child with acute lymphoblastic leukemia.

V and J are TRBV7-3 and TRBJ2-7; D gene uncertain. V was shortened by 5 bases and J by 1 base, with 9 bases between the two germline ends. The CDR3 extends over 13 amino acids. Germline V gene data show CDR1 as SGHTA and CDR2 as FQGTGA. CDR3 amino acids: CASSPRHSYEQYF. CDR3 DNA: TGTGCCAGCAGCCCACGACATTCCTACGAGCAGTACTTC.

At least ten counts were recorded for this clonotype. This chain links TRBV5-1 with TRBJ1-4; 7 bases are a match to TRBD1. CDR1 SGHRS and CDR2 YFSETQ come from the germline V gene. The CDR3 loop spans 16 amino acids. The V gene end was trimmed by 4 bases and the J gene end by 0 bases; junction bases not matched to a gene: 6. The CDR3 region is CASSGGQITTNEKLFF. DNA for the CDR3: TGCGCCAGCAGCGGGGGACAGATCACAACTAATGAAAAACTGTTTTTT.

The chain combines TRBV11-1 with TRBJ1-6, with D possibly matching TRBD1 (6 bases). The V and J ends lost 1 base and 7 bases respectively, with 20 bases between them. This CDR3 is 18 amino acids long. Germline V gives CDR1 SGHAT, CDR2 FQDESV (reference sequence). CDR3 bases: TGTGCCAGCAGCTTAGTTTCATGGGGCAGGGGAAGGAATTCACCCCTCCACTTT. This encodes CASSLVSWGRGRNSPLHF.

The rearrangement uses TRBV7-2 and TRBJ2-1; TRBD1 matches 9 bases. The ends lost 1 base at V and 8 bases at J; junction bases unmatched: 9. This CDR3 is built from 16 residues. The germline CDR1 and CDR2 sequences are SGHTA and FQGNSA. CDR3 residues: CASSLVWDRAADEQFF. CDR3 in DNA: TGTGCCAGCAGCTTAGTTTGGGACAGGGCGGCCGATGAGCAGTTCTTC. The whole variable domain, filled in from reference TRBV7-2 and TRBJ2-1, reads GAGVSQSPSNKVTEKGKDVELRCDPISGHTALYWYRQSLGQGLEFLIYFQGNSAPDKSGLPSDRFSAERTGGSVSTLTIQRTQQEDSAVYLCASSLVWDRAADEQFFGPGTRLTVL.

The chain combines TRBV9 with TRBJ2-3; D not resolved. There are 15 residues in the CDR3. V gave up 7 bases and J gave up 3 bases, with 18 bases separating them. CDR1 and CDR2 from the germline V gene are SGDLS and YYNGEE. The CDR3, as DNA: TGTGCCAGCGGACCAGACCCCACCGAAACAGATACGCAGTATTTT. This sequence encodes CASGPDPTETDTQYF.

The genes are TRBV20-1 and TRBJ1-3; tentatively, D is TRBD1 (5 bases). The V gene's germline CDR1 is DFQATT and CDR2 SNEGSKA (reference sequence). With 6 bases removed from V and 1 base from J, the gap between germline ends came to 22 bases. The length of the CDR3 is 17 residues. The DNA of the CDR3 is TGCAGTGCAGAACAACGACAGTTGGGGGAATCTGGAAACACCATATATTTT. This encodes CSAEQRQLGESGNTIYF.

The chain employs TRBV16 and TRBJ1-5; D perhaps matches TRBD1 (5 bases). The V gene lost 4 bases and the J gene lost 9 bases, with 16 bases spanning the gap. Germline V CDR1 and CDR2: KGHSY, FQNENV. The CDR3 totals 14 residues. CDR3 in DNA: TGTGCCAGCAGCCGTACCTCAGGGCCCGGGCCCCAGCATTTT. Translation gives CASSRTSGPGPQHF.

This clonotype was counted a few times. This chain connects TRBV4-1 to TRBJ1-2, with no clear D. Germline CDR1 is MGHRA and CDR2 is YSYEKL. V lost 2 bases to trimming and J lost 0 bases, with 7 bases between them. CDR3 length: 14 residues. Here the CDR3 reads CASSQNQANYGYTF. CDR3 coding DNA: TGCGCCAGCAGCCAAAATCAGGCTAACTATGGCTACACCTTC.

This clonotype was seen only a few times. The chain combines TRBV4-2 with TRBJ2-7; D may be TRBD2 (5 bases). Per germline, CDR1 LGHNA and CDR2 YNFKEQ. V lost 0 bases and J 0 bases, leaving 9 bases between the germline ends. This CDR3 has 15 amino acids. The CDR3 region has the DNA TGTGCCAGCAGCCAAGACAGCGGCGTCTCCTACGAGCAGTACTTC. Residues: CASSQDSGVSYEQYF.

V and J are TRBV7-9 and TRBJ2-1, with a possible D match to TRBD2 (5 bases). This CDR3 spans 16 amino acids. V was clipped by 4 bases and J by 3 bases, with 16 bases between them. Germline CDR1 is SEHNR and CDR2 is FQNEAQ (reference sequence). In DNA form, the CDR3 reads TGTGCCAGCAGCTACGGGGTCCGCCCCAACTACAATGAGCAGTTCTTC. Its translation is CASSYGVRPNYNEQFF.

This clonotype was detected a few times. CDR3 in amino acids: CASGAGTNQPQHF. CDR3 sequence (DNA): TGTGCCAGCGGCGCGGGGACCAATCAGCCCCAGCATTTT. J is TRBJ1-5 and V is TRBV2; D possibly corresponds to TRBD1 (5 bases). CDR3 length equals 13 residues. CDR1 and CDR2 (germline): SNHLY, FYNNEI. Trimming cost V 8 bases and J 3 bases, with 11 bases left between them.

This clonotype turned up a few times. The chain carries TRBV21-1 and TRBJ1-2; TRBD1, the table's D call, lacks a check against the DNA. TRBV21-1 is a listed pseudogene. This CDR3 has 16 amino acids. The DNA of the CDR3 is TGTGCCAGCAGCTTCCGTCCCCAGGGGCGAGACTATGGCTACACCTTC. Residues: CASSFRPQGRDYGYTF.

The chain combines TRBV7-3 with TRBJ1-5, with D perhaps matching TRBD1 (5 bases). Trimming left V 2 bases short and J 2 bases short, with 10 bases between. Germline-derived CDR1 and CDR2 are SGHTA and FQGTGA. This CDR3 is built from 15 residues. The CDR3 spells CASSLFGGGNQPQHF. The CDR3 DNA is TGTGCCAGCAGCTTATTTGGGGGGGGCAATCAGCCCCAGCATTTT.

This clonotype was recorded a few times. The rearrangement links TRBV25-1 to TRBJ2-4; D call uncertain. Trimming left V 4 bases short and J 0 bases short, with 10 bases between. The CDR3 loop spans 15 amino acids. Germline CDR1 MGHDK, CDR2 SYGVNS. The CDR3 reads CASSGAGVAKNIQYF. For the CDR3, the DNA is TGTGCCAGCAGTGGCGCTGGGGTAGCCAAAAACATTCAGTACTTC.

In its sample, this clonotype was seen a few times. The chain is built from TRBV12-3 or TRBV12-4 and TRBJ1-2; D unresolved. With 8 bases removed from V and 4 bases from J, the gap between germline ends came to 8 bases. CDR3 length: 11 residues. In nucleotides, the CDR3 is TGTGCCAGCGCCTATCTCTATGGCTACACCTTC. Encoded protein: CASAYLYGYTF.

This clonotype came up many times. The rearrangement links TRBV9 to TRBJ1-6; D perhaps matches TRBD1 (5 bases). The CDR3 has 14 amino acids. Germline values: CDR1 SGDLS, CDR2 YYNGEE. The V end was cut by 0 bases, the J end by 15 bases, with 16 bases between. DNA of the CDR3: TGTGCCAGCAGCGTAGGTGAAGGGGATCGTCTCCTCCACTTT. This translates into CASSVGEGDRLLHF.

As DNA, the CDR3 is TGTGCCAGCAGACCCCAGCCGGGAGGGGGATTCAATGAGCAGTTCTTC. Its translation: CASRPQPGGGFNEQFF. The chain couples TRBV6-1 to TRBJ2-1, with 8 positions matching TRBD2. The CDR3 consists of 16 residues. The germline V gene encodes CDR1 MNHNS and CDR2 SASEGT. The J segment lost 6 bases and the V segment lost 6 bases, leaving 13 bases of the junction unmatched.

V gene TRBV29-1 combines with J gene TRBJ1-3; no firm D call. V dropped 1 base and J dropped 7 bases, with 8 bases sitting between them. Germline V gene lookup returns CDR1 SQVTM and CDR2 ANQGSEA. The CDR3 covers 12 residues. The CDR3 DNA follows: TGCAGCGTTGAAGGTCCTAGGAACACCATATATTTT. Residues: CSVEGPRNTIYF.

This chain links TRBV6-1 with TRBJ2-5; D is uncertain. The germline gives CDR1 MNHNS, CDR2 SASEGT. With 8 bases removed from V and 5 bases from J, the gap between germline ends came to 12 bases. The CDR3 has 12 residues. The CDR3 DNA follows: TGTGCCAGCGGGGAAGGTTACGAGACCCAGTACTTC. Encoded protein: CASGEGYETQYF.

CDR3: CASTKFQADGAHDRGNYGYTF. In DNA, the CDR3 is TGTGCCAGTACCAAATTCCAGGCCGACGGGGCCCACGACCGGGGGAACTATGGCTACACCTTC. J is TRBJ1-2 and V is TRBV19; D may be TRBD1 (5 bases). Trimming took 7 bases from V and 2 from J, leaving 35 bases between them. The CDR3 is made up of 21 amino acids. Germline V CDR1 and CDR2: LNHDA, SQIVND (reference sequence). The full variable domain, with the rest looked up from reference TRBV19 and TRBJ1-2, is DGGITQSPKYLFRKEGQNVTLSCEQNLNHDAMYWYRQDPGQGLRLIYYSQIVNDFQKGDIAEGYSVSREKKESFPLTVTSAQKNPTAFYLCASTKFQADGAHDRGNYGYTFGSGTRLTVV.

This rearrangement joins TRBV20-1 to TRBJ2-1, with a weak D call TRBD2 (6 bases). Trimming took 0 bases from V and 0 from J, leaving 12 bases between them. CDR3 length: 16 amino acids. Germline CDR1 and CDR2: DFQATT and SNEGSKA (reference sequence). The CDR3 bases are TGCAGTGCTAGAGATCAGCGGGTACGCTCCTACAATGAGCAGTTCTTC. Translated: CSARDQRVRSYNEQFF.

This clonotype came up a few times. The rearrangement joins TRBV24-1 to TRBJ2-1, with 9 bases lining up with TRBD1. Germline CDR1 KGHDR, CDR2 SFDVKD. CDR3 size: 15 residues. J gave up 7 bases and V 3 bases, and 6 bases lay outside the gene matches. The CDR3 is CATSDTGGEENEQFF. The CDR3 DNA sequence: TGTGCCACCAGTGATACAGGGGGCGAGGAAAATGAGCAGTTCTTC.

A few counts support this clonotype. The rearrangement links TRBV5-1 to TRBJ2-1; 9 bases map to TRBD1. Trimming removed 2 bases from V and 1 base from J; junction bases left unmatched: 4. The CDR3 totals 16 residues. Germline V gene sequence: CDR1 SGHRS, CDR2 YFSETQ. CDR3 DNA: TGCGCCAGCAGCTTCCGGACAGGGGATTCCTACAATGAGCAGTTCTTC. This sequence encodes CASSFRTGDSYNEQFF.